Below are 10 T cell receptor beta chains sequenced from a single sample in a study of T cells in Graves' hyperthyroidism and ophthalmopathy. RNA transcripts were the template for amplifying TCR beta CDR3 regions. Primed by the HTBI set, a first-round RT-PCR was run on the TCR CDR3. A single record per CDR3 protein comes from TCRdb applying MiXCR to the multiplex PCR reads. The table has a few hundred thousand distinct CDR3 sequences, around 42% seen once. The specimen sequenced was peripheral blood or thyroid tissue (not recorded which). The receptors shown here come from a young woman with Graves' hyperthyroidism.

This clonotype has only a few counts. The CDR3: CASSIASKPYEQYF. CDR3 DNA sequence: TGTGCCAGTAGTATAGCATCAAAACCCTACGAGCAGTACTTC. This chain joins TRBV19 and TRBJ2-7; D call uncertain. This CDR3 has 14 amino acids. Trimming took 1 base from V and 2 from J, leaving 9 bases between them. The V gene's germline CDR1 is LNHDA and CDR2 SQIVND (reference sequence).

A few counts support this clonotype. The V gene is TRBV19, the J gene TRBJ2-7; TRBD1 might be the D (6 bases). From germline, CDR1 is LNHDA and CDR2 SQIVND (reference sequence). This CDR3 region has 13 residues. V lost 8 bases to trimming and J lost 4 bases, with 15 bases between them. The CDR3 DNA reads TGTGCCAGTGGACCGGACAGATCTTACGAGCAGTACTTC. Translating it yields CASGPDRSYEQYF.

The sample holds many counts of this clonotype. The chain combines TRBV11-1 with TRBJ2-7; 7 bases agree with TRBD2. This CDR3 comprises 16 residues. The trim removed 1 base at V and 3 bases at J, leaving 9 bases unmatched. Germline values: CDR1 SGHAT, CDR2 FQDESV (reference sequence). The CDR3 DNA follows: TGTGCCAGCAGCTTAGAATGGAGGGCGGGAGTCTACGAGCAGTACTTC. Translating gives CASSLEWRAGVYEQYF.

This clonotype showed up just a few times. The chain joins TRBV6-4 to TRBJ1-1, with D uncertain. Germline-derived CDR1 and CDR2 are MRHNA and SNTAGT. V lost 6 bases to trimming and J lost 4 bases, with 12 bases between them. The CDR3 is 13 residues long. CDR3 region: CASRSLGVTEAFF. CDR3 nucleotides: TGTGCCAGCAGGTCCTTGGGTGTCACTGAAGCTTTCTTT.

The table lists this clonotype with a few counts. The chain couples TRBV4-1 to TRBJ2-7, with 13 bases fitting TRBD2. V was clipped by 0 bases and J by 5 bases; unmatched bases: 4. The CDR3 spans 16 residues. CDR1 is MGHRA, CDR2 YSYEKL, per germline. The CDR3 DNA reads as TGCGCCAGCAGCCAAGAGACTAGCGGGAGGTCCCACGAGCAGTACTTC. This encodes CASSQETSGRSHEQYF.

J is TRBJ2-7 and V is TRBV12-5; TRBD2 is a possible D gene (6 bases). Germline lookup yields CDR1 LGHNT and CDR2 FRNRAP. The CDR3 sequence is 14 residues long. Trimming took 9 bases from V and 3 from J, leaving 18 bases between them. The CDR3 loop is CASQAGGGIYEQYF. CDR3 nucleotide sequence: TGTGCTAGCCAGGCCGGTGGAGGGATCTACGAGCAGTACTTC.

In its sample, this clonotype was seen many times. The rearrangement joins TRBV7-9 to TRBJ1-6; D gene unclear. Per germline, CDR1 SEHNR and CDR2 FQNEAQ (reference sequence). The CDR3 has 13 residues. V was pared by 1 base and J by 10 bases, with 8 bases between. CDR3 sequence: CASSLEMGSPLHF. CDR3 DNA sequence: TGTGCCAGCAGCTTAGAAATGGGGTCACCCCTCCACTTT.

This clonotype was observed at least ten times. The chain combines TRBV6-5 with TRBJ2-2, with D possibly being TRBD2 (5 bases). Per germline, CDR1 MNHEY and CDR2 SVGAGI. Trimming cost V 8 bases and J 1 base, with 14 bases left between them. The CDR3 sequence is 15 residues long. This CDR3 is CASVGRGMNTGELFF. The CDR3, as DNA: TGTGCCAGCGTCGGTAGAGGGATGAACACCGGGGAGCTGTTTTTT.

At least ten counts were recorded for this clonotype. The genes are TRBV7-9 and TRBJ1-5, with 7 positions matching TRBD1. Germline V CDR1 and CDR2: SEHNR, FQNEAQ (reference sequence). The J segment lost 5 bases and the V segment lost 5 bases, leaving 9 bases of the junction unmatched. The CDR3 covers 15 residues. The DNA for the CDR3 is TGTGCCAGCAGCGTAACAGGGGCCCCCGATCAGCCCCAGCATTTT. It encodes CASSVTGAPDQPQHF.

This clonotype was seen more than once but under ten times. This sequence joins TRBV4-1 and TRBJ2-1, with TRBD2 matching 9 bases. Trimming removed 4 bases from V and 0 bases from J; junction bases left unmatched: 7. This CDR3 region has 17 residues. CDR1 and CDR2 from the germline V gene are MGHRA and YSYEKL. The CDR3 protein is CASSLRTSDYSYNEQFF. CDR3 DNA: TGCGCCAGCAGCCTAAGGACTAGCGATTACTCCTACAATGAGCAGTTCTTC.